This TCR beta chain was obtained from a study of regulatory T cells in long-lasting Graves disease (dated by TCRdb to about 2021). As for the study more broadly: Newly diagnosed Graves' disease patients had taken antithyroid drugs for less than 3 months. Persistent Graves' disease patients were compared with newly diagnosed Graves' disease patients by peripheral blood TCR sequencing and RNA sequencing. The study was registered as a clinical trial and conducted in China. A total of around 35 samples were covered by TCR sequencing, comprising about 13 persistent and 20 or so newly diagnosed Graves' disease patients.

V is reduced by 3 bases and J by 5 bases, leaving a spacing of 16 bases between them. As encoded in the germline V gene (reference sequence), CDR1 is DFQATT while CDR2 is SNEGSKA. The CDR3 spans 14 residues, from the cysteine through the phenylalanine. The CDR3 DNA has 42 bases and is translated from base 1. General findings and caveats noted by the study authors: Lower TCR Shannon entropy and fewer highly expanded clones were observed in persistent Graves' disease patients than in newly diagnosed patients, which suggested clonal expansion. Patients with persistent disease shared more public clonotypes (around 2,700) than newly diagnosed patients did (966). Preferential use of TRBV28, TRBJ1-2 and TRBJ2-5 was observed in persistent disease, whereas TRBV20-1 and TRBJ2-1 were favored in newly diagnosed disease. Only peripheral blood was studied, because thyroid tissue, the primary lesion, was inaccessible. The small sample size was acknowledged by the authors as a limitation that may reduce accuracy. Sequencing and analysis were limited to the TCR beta chain.

The library was built by means of multiplex PCR. Sequencing used an Illumina HiSeq 4000. iRepertoire HTBI primers and Arm-PCR amplification of CDR3 regions were used to construct TCR beta libraries. Before sequencing, the PCR products underwent gel purification. Concerning the study's data processing: A total of fewer than 65 TRBV and some 13 TRBJ segments were identified across samples and were used for gene usage analysis of CDR3 amino acid clonotypes. Filtered high-quality paired reads were merged into contigs using COPE and FqMerger. Contigs were aligned with BLAST to IMGT TRBV, TRBD and TRBJ reference genes, and CDR3 was defined per IMGT. Highly expanded clones were defined as clonotypes with a frequency above 0.1%. Shannon entropy was used to measure repertoire diversity, and the Gini coefficient was used to measure V-J evenness. Clonotypes shared by more than one individual were considered public. TCRdb passed the public sequencing reads through fastp at Q25 and MiXCR, retaining productive beta sequences. Identical CDR3 proteins give one entry, which carries the most common genes and DNA. TCRdb's processing, not the authors' own work, is the source of the V and J calls. The sample table contains under 300,000 distinct CDR3 sequences; only one count was recorded for around 18% of them. Jointly, the top ten make up approximately 14% of the sample.

Sample time point, as interpreted from the label and publication: newly diagnosed GD, antithyroid drugs for less than 3 months. For both TCR sequencing and RNA sequencing, RNA was extracted from PBMCs in TRIzol. Graves' disease was diagnosed according to American Thyroid Association guidelines. Patients for the study were recruited at an endocrinology department in Xi'an, China. From each patient, 8 to 10 milliliters of peripheral blood was collected into an EDTA anticoagulant tube. Ficoll Paque Plus density gradient separation was used to isolate PBMCs, and no further T cell sorting was performed. RNA quality was checked with an Agilent 2100 Bioanalyzer and agarose gel, and concentration with a NanoDrop 2000. This clonotype has at least ten counts. It lacks a known antigen. Per-base quality was not reported, and no clone a single base away is much larger than it. This sample was shared with a second study, whose subject was T cells in Graves' hyperthyroidism and ophthalmopathy. Looking at the second paper: Stable Graves' hyperthyroidism was defined as no progression to ophthalmopathy during 18 months of follow-up. Hyperthyroidism patients were aged 18 to 65 years and newly diagnosed, with disease duration of less than 2 months. Any patient with an uncontrolled infection, another autoimmune disease, pregnancy or lactation was excluded. Diagnoses were based on clinical symptoms, serum thyroxine and TRAb, thyroid ultrasound and orbital computed tomography. The first round of RT-PCR for the TCR CDR3 was performed with the HTBI primer set and the Qiagen OneStep RT-PCR kit. Most expanded thyroid clonotypes (frequency above 0.001) were also found in blood, which suggests that blood repertoires may mirror thyroid immune responses. In cross-validation, a model built on a 13 V-J signature told ophthalmopathy apart from stable hyperthyroidism with approximately 91% sensitivity and approximately 81% specificity, and in testing the same model reached 80%/75%. In validation, the model predicted progression to ophthalmopathy a median of 6.5 months before onset, with approximately 70% sensitivity and about 75% specificity. A discovery cohort of roughly 96 patients, roughly 45 with Graves' ophthalmopathy and over 55 with stable Graves' hyperthyroidism, was used to find distinguishing TCR V-J signatures. Prospective prediction of ophthalmopathy was tested in an independent validation cohort consisting of 18 hyperthyroidism patients and over 15 patients who later progressed to ophthalmopathy. For training and testing, the 100 or so patients in the discovery cohort were randomly divided in a 7:3 ratio. In roughly six Graves' hyperthyroidism patients, the study also compared T-cell repertoires from thyroid tissue with T-cell repertoires from blood. Following sampling, methimazole starting at 30 mg daily was given to hyperthyroidism patients, and high-dose intravenous methylprednisolone was given to ophthalmopathy patients. Libraries were constructed in a second round of multiplex PCR, after which size selection and purification were performed. Paired-end sequencing of the libraries was performed with 100 bp reads on an Illumina HiSeq2000. Raw data were processed with SOAPnuke, discarding reads with adapters, uncalled bases, mean Phred below 15, or no exact constant-primer or identifier match. High-quality paired reads were merged using COPE v1.2.5, and each unique nucleotide sequence was defined as a clonotype. MiTCR v1.1 was used to align clonotypes to the IMGT TRBV, TRBD and TRBJ reference segments. The analysis included only V-J combinations with a frequency above 0.0001, which together covered 99% to 99.2% of the repertoires. A TCS score was defined as the ratio of F50 (clonal expansion) to E x V (chaos), with BLOSUM62-based TCRdist applied between CDR3 peptides within each V-J. Welch's t-statistics and random forest reduced around 510 V-J features to 13, which were used in a naive Bayes classifier (R e1071). No statistical method was used to set the sample size in advance, and investigators knew the group allocation. TCR Vbeta CDR3 sequencing of fewer than 150 peripheral blood samples (around 45 ophthalmopathy, about 74 hyperthyroidism and roughly 17 progressor patients) is reported in the paper.

Source: peripheral blood mononuclear cells (PBMCs), taken at new diagnosis, from a patient treated with antithyroid drugs. The clonotype comes from a woman in her thirties with Graves disease. Donor details come from another sample of the same person, matched by shared clones. This receptor chain uses TRBV20-1 and TRBJ1-1; a weak D assignment points to TRBD1 (6 bases agree). The sequenced DNA is TGCAGTGCTAGGTTGGACAGCACGGGGACTGAAGCTTTCTTT. Its coded protein is CSARLDSTGTEAFF.